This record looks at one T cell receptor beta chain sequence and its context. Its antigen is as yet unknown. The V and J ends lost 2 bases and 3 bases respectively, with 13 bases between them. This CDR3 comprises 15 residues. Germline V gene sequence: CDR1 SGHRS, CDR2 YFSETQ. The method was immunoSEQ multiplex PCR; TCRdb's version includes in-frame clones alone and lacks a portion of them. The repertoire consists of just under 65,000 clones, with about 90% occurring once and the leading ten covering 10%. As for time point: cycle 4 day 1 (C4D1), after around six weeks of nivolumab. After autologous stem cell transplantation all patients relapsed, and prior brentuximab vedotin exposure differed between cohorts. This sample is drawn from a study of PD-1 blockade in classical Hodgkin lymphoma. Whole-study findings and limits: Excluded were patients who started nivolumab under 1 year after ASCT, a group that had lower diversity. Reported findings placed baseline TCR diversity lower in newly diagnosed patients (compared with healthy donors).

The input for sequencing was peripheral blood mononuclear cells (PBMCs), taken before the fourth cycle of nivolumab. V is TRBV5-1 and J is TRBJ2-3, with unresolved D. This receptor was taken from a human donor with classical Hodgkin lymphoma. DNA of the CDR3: TGCGCCAGCAGCTTAGACGGTCTGGGGACAGATACGCAGTATTTT. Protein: CASSLDGLGTDTQYF.